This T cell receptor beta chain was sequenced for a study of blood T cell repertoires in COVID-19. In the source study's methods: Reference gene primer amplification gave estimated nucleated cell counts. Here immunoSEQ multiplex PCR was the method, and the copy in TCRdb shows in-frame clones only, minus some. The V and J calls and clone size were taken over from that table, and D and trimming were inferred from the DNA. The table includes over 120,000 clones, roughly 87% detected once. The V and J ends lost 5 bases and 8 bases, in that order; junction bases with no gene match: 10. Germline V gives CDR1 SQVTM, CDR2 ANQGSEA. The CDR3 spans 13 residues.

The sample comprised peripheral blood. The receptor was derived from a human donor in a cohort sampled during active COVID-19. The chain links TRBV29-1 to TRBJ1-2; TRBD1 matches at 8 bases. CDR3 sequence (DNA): TGCAGCGTTCGGACAGGGCTTGGGGAGGGCTACACCTTC. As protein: CSVRTGLGEGYTF.